This T cell receptor (beta chain) was sequenced for a study of tumor-infiltrating lymphocytes in primary liver carcinoma (dated by TCRdb to about 2017). A note on the overall study: The five patients, three men and two women aged 30 to 69 years, had hepatocellular carcinoma (four) or combined HCC and intrahepatic cholangiocarcinoma (one). To link TCRbeta repertoire diversity to the local molecular phenotype, the 25 or so tumor region samples were profiled with Agilent mRNA microarrays. Roughly 3.5 to 8 million productive TCRbeta reads were obtained per sample, and no significant difference in read depth was found between tissue types. TCRbeta repertoire sequencing covered 35 specimens from 5 patients: 25 or so tumor regions, 5 adjacent noncancerous liver tissues and 5 peripheral blood samples. Tumors of the five patients were stage T1-T3 N0M0 with maximum diameters of roughly 4.2 to 11 cm. For each liver tumor, the study sampled five regions along with adjacent normal tissue and blood, and applied TCRbeta repertoire sequencing, expression microarrays and whole-exome sequencing. Reproducibility between technical replicate repertoires was high, with correlation coefficients above 0.95 and mean shared-clone rates roughly 0.87. General study outcomes and caveats: The top 250 clones made up a significantly larger repertoire fraction in tumors than in blood (p = 0.039). Comparison of CD4+ and CD8+ T cell repertoires was precluded by the use of bulk unsorted samples. Repertoire overlap was found to be higher between tumor regions (mean around 35%) than between tumor-adjacent (roughly 17%) or tumor-blood (roughly 15%) pairs, consistent with antigen-driven expansion. Only roughly 7-24% of top clones appeared in all five regions of a tumor, which suggests that tumor-infiltrating T cells are spatially heterogeneous. Only 4 or 5 patients were included in the study, and the authors note that the findings should be validated in a larger study. Only the TCR beta chain was sequenced, which likely underestimates true repertoire diversity because unpaired alpha chains were not captured.

Using a constant-region primer and ProtoScript II reverse transcriptase, TCRbeta-specific cDNA was reverse-transcribed from approximately 500 ng total RNA. Construction of the TCRbeta libraries relied on three nested rounds of multiplex PCR, following a slightly modified ARM-PCR procedure. The first two PCR rounds used multiplex TRBV1-TRBV30 forward primers with a Cbeta reverse primer, each for roughly 11 cycles. Sample barcodes and Illumina adapters were added in a final 25-cycle PCR with Deep VentR polymerase. Before sequencing, amplicons of 200-500 bp were gel-purified using a QIAquick gel extraction kit. An Illumina HiSeq 2500 was used to sequence the TCRbeta amplicons with 250-bp paired-end reads. The authors processed their data as follows. Reads were quality-trimmed with Trimmomatic v0.33, and paired reads were merged with FLASH v1.2.11 to recover full CDR3 sequences. MiGEC v1.2.1b assigned V, D and J germline segments to the rearranged TCRbeta sequences. Clonotype statistics and Shannon-Wiener diversity indices were computed with VDJtools v1.0.0. To reduce sampling bias, subsequent analyses other than the diversity analysis used only the 250 most abundant clonotypes in each sample. TCRdb ran its own pipeline on the public reads, namely fastp trimming at Q25 and MiXCR clone calling, and kept in-frame beta chains. Under each unique CDR3 protein, matching rows form one entry showing the most common genes and DNA. TCRdb's processing, not the study's, gives the V and J calls here. The sample yields 150,000 to 200,000 distinct CDR3 sequences; around four fifths were counted once. About a sixth of the sample is held by the ten biggest clonotypes.

Without any cell sorting, total RNA and DNA were extracted together from about 20-30 mg of bulk tissue using the AllPrep DNA/RNA mini kit. Between late 2015 and March 2016, a handful of patients in China with histopathologically diagnosed primary liver carcinoma had surgical resection. At the time of sampling, the patients had chronic HBV infection and had not received any treatment. Five spatially separated regions were sampled per tumor: superior, inferior, left-lateral and right-lateral poles, plus the tumor centre. Histology showed that every tumor sample contained more than 80% viable tumor cells. Each fresh piece of tumor and adjacent tissue was cut in two, with one half stored in RNAlater at -80 degrees C and the other half sent for histology. The germline V gene yields MNHNS for CDR1 and SASEGT for CDR2. The cysteine opens and the phenylalanine closes a CDR3 of 14 amino acids. Only the CDR3 DNA stays, 42 bases, in frame from base 1.

With respect to this clonotype: Its antigen specificity is not known. Sequence at one end of the junction differs from germline and may be a read error.

The V and J genes are TRBV6-1 and TRBJ2-1; the D segment might be TRBD1 or TRBD2, since each matches 6 bases. This clonotype was obtained from a man aged 40-50 years with primary liver carcinoma and hepatitis B virus infection. Sequencing input: tumor tissue from primary liver carcinoma. The CDR3 in this case is CASDLGGSYKEQFF. The nucleotides read TGTGCCAGCGACTTGGGGGGCTCCTACAAAGAGCAATTCTTC.